There are a few counts of the clone carrying this TCR beta chain. The antigen is not known. The sample originates from a study of blood T cells in healthy people across ages. Study background: There was about one barcoded beta molecule captured by template switching per two T cells.

Regarding the study as a whole: Long-lived and aged donors differed, with more naive CD4+ cells and higher diversity in the long-lived. TCR beta diversity correlated strongly with naive T cell percentage.

Per sample, extraction of total RNA gave at least 6 micrograms in every case. For the second PCR, which ran for roughly 6 to 12 cycles, a sample-barcoded 5' primer and a J-beta primer mix were used. TCRdb passed the 5' RACE reads through MiXCR, listing each CDR3 protein once. This table has roughly 1.4 million distinct CDR3 sequences, 59% appearing once. V was shortened by 8 bases and J by 9 bases, with 14 bases between the two germline ends. Germline assignment: CDR1 SNHLY and CDR2 FYNNEI. The CDR3 is made up of 12 amino acids. The rearrangement joins TRBV2 to TRBJ2-1; D remains ambiguous. Material: blood. The clonotype comes from a man between 18 and 29 years old in good health. The CDR3 loop reads CASWKRVAEQFF. The CDR3 nucleotides are TGTGCCAGCTGGAAACGGGTTGCTGAGCAGTTCTTC.